The source of this T cell receptor beta chain is a study of identical twins. Study-wide results and limits: The degree of excess twin sharing was weaker in beta out-of-frame sequences.

The CDR3 spans 14 residues. Germline CDR1 is DFQATT and CDR2 is SNEGSKA (reference sequence). V was trimmed by 1 base and J by 10 bases, leaving 14 bases between them. TCRdb itself ran the 5' RACE reads through MiXCR, one entry per CDR3 protein. The sample holds 500,000 or so distinct CDR3 sequences, about 20% seen once. This clonotype was seen only a few times. Antigen unknown. Donors were all healthy Caucasians. This sample also belongs to another study, concerning T cells expressing NK-cell markers.

Specimen: CD4+ T cells sorted from blood. The clonotype comes from a woman under 30 in good health. V and J are TRBV20-1 and TRBJ1-6; D ambiguous. CDR3 DNA: TGCAGTGCTAGAGGTGAAGGTGTACGATCACCCCTCCACTTT. It codes for CSARGEGVRSPLHF.